The present T cell receptor beta chain was sequenced within a study of tumor-infiltrating lymphocytes in primary liver carcinoma. About the study: Aged between 30 and 69 years, the patients were men and women.

Trimming took 9 bases from V and 5 from J; bases not matched to a gene: 15. The CDR3 totals 15 residues. Study results and caveats: Bulk samples went unsorted, so CD4+ and CD8+ repertoires were not compared. Tumor tissue displayed a significantly greater top-250-clone fraction than blood (p = 0.039).

The researchers produced TCR beta cDNA from roughly 500 ng total RNA with a constant-region primer. Slightly modified ARM-PCR served as the procedure for the TCR beta libraries. These libraries came from three rounds of nested multiplex PCR. The opening two PCR rounds, around 10 cycles each, paired TRBV1-TRBV30 forward primers with a C-beta reverse primer. TCRdb reprocessed the multiplex PCR reads with MiXCR, giving one entry per CDR3 protein. This sample has about 200,000 distinct CDR3 sequences, with almost 65% found just once. Blood RNA originated from unsorted whole blood, with germline DNA additionally extracted. The researchers drew approximately 4 milliliters of peripheral blood before surgery. This clonotype was counted once. Antigen: not known.

V gene TRBV12-3 or TRBV12-4 combines with J gene TRBJ2-5, with TRBD2 identical over 7 bases. Sequenced material: peripheral blood. This TCR was sampled from a woman between 55 and 75 years old with primary liver carcinoma and hepatitis B virus infection. The CDR3 DNA is TGTGCCAGTAGATTCGGAGTGGGAGGGCCTGAGACCCAGTACTTC. It is translated as CASRFGVGGPETQYF.